These 15 T cell receptor beta chains originate from one sample sequenced in a study of Ad26.COV2.S vaccination and SARS-CoV-2 variants. Treatment meaning: about 20 received Ad26.COV2.S at low or high dose, single or two shots; roughly five received placebo; per-sample allocation not given. Collection of samples fell on day 63 after the first vaccine or placebo injection. Assay: immunoSEQ multiplex PCR; the TCRdb copy retains only in-frame clones and omits some. The profile shows hundreds of thousands of clones, around 89% of them singletons. This specimen was peripheral blood, taken in a trial of Ad26.COV2.S vaccine versus placebo. The receptors originated from a person aged 18 to 65 who received the Ad26.COV2.S COVID-19 vaccine or a placebo.

This clone was seen a single time. The J gene is TRBJ2-7, the V gene TRBV27; unclear D gene. Deletions cut 6 bases from V and 2 bases from J, with 11 bases between. This CDR3 is 13 amino acids long. Germline V CDR1 and CDR2: MNHEY, SMNVEV (reference sequence). DNA for the CDR3: TGTGCCAGCAGCCGGGTTTTAGCCTACGAGCAGTACTTC. Translation gives CASSRVLAYEQYF.

J is TRBJ1-6 and V is TRBV4-3, with D perhaps matching TRBD1 (6 bases). Germline V CDR1 and CDR2: LGHNA, YSLEER. Trimming removed 0 bases at V and 10 bases at J, with 13 bases between. The CDR3 has 15 amino acids. The CDR3 DNA reads TGCGCCAGCAGCCAAGATCGAACAGGGCTCTCACCCCTCCACTTT. It translates to CASSQDRTGLSPLHF.

The CDR3 sequence: CASSPQAGVSNQPQHF. As DNA, the CDR3 is TGTGCCAGCAGCCCCCAAGCTGGGGTGAGCAATCAGCCCCAGCATTTT. The chain combines TRBV5-5 with TRBJ1-5; D not certain. CDR3 length equals 16 residues. Germline V CDR1 and CDR2: SGHKS, YYEKEE (reference sequence). Deletions cut 4 bases from V and 1 base from J, with 15 bases between. Using reference TRBV5-5 and TRBJ1-5 for the parts outside the CDR3, the full variable domain is DAGVTQSPTHLIKTRGQQVTLRCSPISGHKSVSWYQQVLGQGPQFIFQYYEKEERGRGNFPDRFSARQFPNYSSELNVNALLLGDSALYLCASSPQAGVSNQPQHFGDGTRLSIL.

CDR3 protein: CASSQDRDRGSEQYF. CDR3 bases: TGCGCCAGCAGCCAAGACCGGGACAGGGGTTCCGAGCAGTACTTC. J is TRBJ2-7 and V is TRBV4-1; 10 bases agree with TRBD1. Losses at the gene ends were 0 bases for V and 6 bases for J; bases not matched to a gene: 5. This CDR3 spans 15 amino acids. Germline V CDR1 and CDR2: MGHRA, YSYEKL.

This clone was counted once. The chain uses TRBV28 and TRBJ1-5; no reliable D call. The CDR3 is made up of 15 amino acids. Trimming stripped 1 base from V and 4 bases from J, with 11 bases between. Per the germline V gene, CDR1 is MDHEN and CDR2 is SYDVKM. The CDR3 spells CASSLLDPTNQPQHF. CDR3 sequence (DNA): TGTGCCAGCAGTTTATTGGACCCGACGAATCAGCCCCAGCATTTT.

This sequence joins TRBV4-1 and TRBJ1-5; no clear D. Trimming pared 2 bases from V and 3 bases from J, leaving 5 bases between. Germline V gene sequence: CDR1 MGHRA, CDR2 YSYEKL. This CDR3 region has 13 residues. The DNA for the CDR3 is TGCGCCAGCAGCCAATCGGCCAATCAGCCCCAGCATTTT. It codes for CASSQSANQPQHF.

The rearrangement uses TRBV30 and TRBJ1-4; 9 nucleotides line up with TRBD1. Per germline, CDR1 GTSNPN and CDR2 SVGIG (reference sequence). The CDR3 has 12 amino acids. The trim removed 5 bases at V and 8 bases at J, leaving 3 bases unmatched. The CDR3 spells CAWGTGREKLFF. CDR3 DNA sequence: TGTGCCTGGGGGACAGGGAGGGAAAAACTGTTTTTT.

This clone was seen a few times. The rearrangement links TRBV7-3 to TRBJ2-1; 9 nucleotides line up with TRBD1. The germline V gene encodes CDR1 SGHTA and CDR2 FQGTGA. With V trimmed by 4 bases and J by 4 bases, 5 bases remained unmatched. The CDR3 length is 15 residues. The CDR3 sequence is CASSSDRGVYNEQFF. CDR3 nucleotide sequence: TGTGCCAGCAGCTCGGACAGGGGCGTATACAATGAGCAGTTCTTC.

This sequence joins TRBV13 and TRBJ2-2; either TRBD1 or TRBD2 may fit D (6 bases each). Between the trimmed V and J ends, which lost 5 bases and 4 bases, there was a span of 20 bases. Germline CDR1 and CDR2: PRHDT and FYEKMQ (reference sequence). There are 17 residues in the CDR3. CDR3 amino acids: CASSQGRGRESTGELFF. CDR3 in DNA: TGTGCCAGCAGCCAGGGCAGGGGCCGGGAGTCCACCGGGGAGCTGTTTTTT. The full variable domain, with the rest looked up from reference TRBV13 and TRBJ2-2, is AAGVIQSPRHLIKEKRETATLKCYPIPRHDTVYWYQQGPGQDPQFLISFYEKMQSDKGSIPDRFSAQQFSDYHSELNMSSLELGDSALYFCASSQGRGRESTGELFFGEGSRLTVL.

V gene TRBV28 combines with J gene TRBJ1-1; 9 bases line up with TRBD1. Per germline, CDR1 MDHEN and CDR2 SYDVKM. Trimming removed 4 bases from V and 7 bases from J; junction bases left unmatched: 4. This CDR3 has 13 residues. CDR3: CASSWTGEIEAFF. CDR3 bases: TGTGCCAGCAGTTGGACAGGGGAGATTGAAGCTTTCTTT.

This chain links TRBV9 with TRBJ2-5, with D possibly matching TRBD2 (6 bases). Per the germline V gene, CDR1 is SGDLS and CDR2 is YYNGEE. Trimming left V 2 bases short and J 2 bases short, with 16 bases between. This CDR3 has 16 residues. This chain's CDR3 is CASSVAVGAGQETQYF. The CDR3 DNA is TGTGCCAGCAGCGTGGCCGTCGGGGCGGGGCAAGAGACCCAGTACTTC.

The J gene is TRBJ1-3, the V gene TRBV5-1; D is ambiguous. In germline, CDR1 is SGHRS, CDR2 YFSETQ. Trimming took 0 bases from V and 4 from J, leaving 11 bases between them. The CDR3 is 15 amino acids. CDR3 bases: TGCGCCAGCAGCTTGGAGGTGGCCGGAGGAAACACCATATATTTT. As protein: CASSLEVAGGNTIYF.

The chain carries TRBV30 and TRBJ2-1; D gene uncertain. This CDR3 spans 15 amino acids. Germline lookup yields CDR1 GTSNPN and CDR2 SVGIG (reference sequence). The germline V and J ends were trimmed by 0 bases and 1 base, with 10 bases remaining between them. The CDR3 reads CAWSVLLGSYNEQFF. The CDR3 DNA reads as TGTGCCTGGAGTGTACTGTTGGGATCCTACAATGAGCAGTTCTTC.

This clone was counted once. The chain carries TRBV10-3 and TRBJ2-2; 7 bases match TRBD1. J gave up 6 bases and V 4 bases, and 2 bases lay outside the gene matches. The CDR3 sequence is 13 residues long. Germline lookup yields CDR1 ENHRY and CDR2 SYGVKD. CDR3 nucleotides: TGTGCCATCAGTGGGACAGGCCCCGGGGAGCTGTTTTTT. This sequence encodes CAISGTGPGELFF.

This clone was found a few times. The J gene is TRBJ1-2, the V gene TRBV6-2 or TRBV6-3, with D unresolved. CDR1 MNHEY and CDR2 SVGEGT come from the germline V gene. The CDR3 spans 13 residues. Trimming took off 5 bases at V and 4 bases at J, with 11 bases between the two ends. CDR3 nucleotides: TGTGCCAGCAGTGCTTTCCAGTCCTATGGCTACACCTTC. This translates into CASSAFQSYGYTF.